A selection of T cell receptor beta chains follows, all from one sample in a study of shared clonotypes between healthy human individuals. TCRdb's table, derived via immunoSEQ multiplex PCR, lists solely in-frame clones and lacks some. Of hundreds of thousands of clones listed, around two thirds are singletons. The sequenced material came from memory CD4+ T cells sorted from blood. The source is a woman aged 30 to 39 in good health. Both conserved end residues are part of each CDR3. Fields, in order: D gene, V gene, J gene, clone size, CDR3 protein, CDR3 DNA. A D gene is named only where the DNA matches it firmly. Size is stated for part of the rows, as once, few or many counts, or as a class when the clone is expanded.

.	TRBV30	TRBJ1-3	.	CAWSTASSGNTIYF	TGTGCCTGGAGTACAGCGAGCTCTGGAAACACCATATATTTT
.	TRBV5-4	TRBJ2-1	many	CASSTMTGNYNEQFF	TGTGCCAGCAGCACCATGACAGGAAACTACAATGAGCAGTTCTTC
TRBD1	TRBV5-1	TRBJ1-1	.	CASSLGPGTGGGRTEVFF	TGCGCCAGCAGCTTGGGTCCCGGGACAGGGGGCGGGAGAACTGAAGTTTTCTTT
.	TRBV19	TRBJ1-4	.	CASSEGATNEKLFF	TGTGCCAGTAGTGAGGGAGCAACTAATGAAAAACTGTTTTTT
.	TRBV5-1	TRBJ2-1	.	CASSLAFHNEQFF	TGCGCCAGCAGCCTCGCGTTCCACAATGAGCAGTTCTTC
.	TRBV11-2	TRBJ2-2	.	CASSPTGELFF	TGTGCCAGCAGCCCGACCGGGGAGCTGTTTTTT
TRBD2	TRBV9	TRBJ2-1	.	CASSISSGRGNEQFF	TGTGCCAGCAGCATCTCTAGCGGGAGGGGAAATGAGCAGTTCTTC
TRBD1	TRBV10-2	TRBJ2-7	once	CASSPQGASYEQYF	TGCGCCAGCAGTCCACAGGGGGCGTCCTACGAGCAGTACTTC
.	TRBV10-3	TRBJ2-1	once	CAIKDQPFYNEQFF	TGTGCCATCAAGGACCAGCCCTTCTACAATGAGCAGTTCTTC
.	TRBV28	TRBJ1-2	few	CASSLGGANYGYTF	TGTGCCAGCAGTTTGGGAGGGGCTAACTATGGCTACACCTTC
.	TRBV5-4	TRBJ1-1	once	CASSPGLRGTEAFF	TGTGCCAGCAGCCCGGGGTTGAGGGGCACTGAAGCTTTCTTT
.	TRBV5-1	TRBJ2-7	.	CASSSNLADEQYF	TGCGCCAGCAGCAGTAACTTAGCGGACGAGCAGTACTTC
TRBD2	TRBV27	TRBJ2-3	.	CASSHGLASTDTQYF	TGTGCCAGCAGTCATGGACTAGCTAGCACAGATACGCAGTATTTT
.	TRBV6-5	TRBJ1-2	many	CASTGRGVASMGYTF	TGTGCCAGCACCGGAAGAGGTGTAGCTTCTATGGGCTACACCTTC
.	TRBV7-9	TRBJ2-5	.	CASSLPGWQETQYF	TGTGCCAGCAGCTTGCCGGGGTGGCAAGAGACCCAGTACTTC
.	TRBV5-1	TRBJ2-5	.	CASSLQGRETQYF	TGCGCCAGCAGCTTGCAGGGGCGAGAGACCCAGTACTTC
.	TRBV29-1	TRBJ2-5	.	CSVGPHAETQYF	TGCAGCGTTGGCCCCCACGCGGAGACCCAGTACTTC
TRBD1	TRBV7-8	TRBJ1-5	.	CASSQQGMDQPQHF	TGTGCCAGCAGTCAACAGGGGATGGATCAGCCCCAGCATTTT
TRBD1	TRBV19	TRBJ2-6	.	CASLPGQGKSGANVLTF	TGTGCCAGCTTGCCTGGACAGGGGAAATCTGGGGCCAACGTCCTGACTTTC
TRBD1	TRBV19	TRBJ1-1	.	CASSIAPQGARAFF	TGTGCCAGTAGTATAGCTCCACAGGGGGCGCGGGCTTTCTTT
.	TRBV6-1	TRBJ1-5	.	CASVNYSNQPQHF	TGTGCCAGCGTCAACTATAGCAATCAGCCCCAGCATTTT
TRBD2	TRBV28	TRBJ2-7	few	CASNGSGRDYEQYF	TGTGCCAGCAATGGGAGCGGGAGGGACTACGAGCAGTACTTC
.	TRBV9	TRBJ2-3	.	CASSVGPTDTQYF	TGTGCCAGCAGCGTAGGTCCTACAGATACGCAGTATTTT
TRBD2	TRBV9	TRBJ2-1	.	CASSVGIGTRYNEQFF	TGTGCCAGCAGCGTAGGTATAGGGACTAGATATAATGAGCAGTTCTTC
.	TRBV6-1	TRBJ2-5	.	CASSETGVQETQYF	TGTGCCAGCAGTGAAACGGGGGTCCAAGAGACCCAGTACTTC
.	TRBV4-1	TRBJ1-1	.	CASSQDWARYTEAFF	TGCGCCAGCAGCCAAGATTGGGCTAGATACACTGAAGCTTTCTTT
.	TRBV30	TRBJ2-5	few	CACSRAGQETQYF	TGTGCCTGTTCCCGGGCCGGCCAAGAGACCCAGTACTTC
.	TRBV10-3	TRBJ2-5	.	CATERGAGGKFSETQYF	TGTGCCACGGAAAGGGGGGCCGGGGGTAAATTTTCGGAGACCCAGTACTTC
TRBD2	TRBV7-8	TRBJ2-1	once	CASSLPGTSFNEQFF	TGTGCCAGCAGCTTACCCGGGACTAGCTTTAATGAGCAGTTCTTC
.	TRBV5-5	TRBJ1-4	.	CASSLWEWDEKLFF	TGTGCCAGCAGCTTGTGGGAGTGGGATGAAAAACTGTTTTTT
.	TRBV21-1	TRBJ2-7	.	CASSKTSARRYEQYF	TGTGCCAGCAGCAAAACTAGCGCCAGACGCTACGAGCAGTACTTC
TRBD1	TRBV29-1	TRBJ2-1	.	CSVESGQGVNEQFF	TGCAGCGTTGAATCGGGACAGGGGGTCAATGAGCAGTTCTTC
TRBD2	TRBV9	TRBJ2-1	.	CASSGIAGVSNEQFF	TGTGCCAGCAGCGGAATAGCGGGAGTAAGCAATGAGCAGTTCTTC
.	TRBV10-2	TRBJ2-7	.	CASSEYLRDPYEQYF	TGCGCCAGCAGTGAGTATTTAAGGGATCCCTACGAGCAGTACTTC
.	TRBV5-6	TRBJ2-2	.	CASTFGMKSTGELFF	TGTGCCAGCACCTTTGGGATGAAATCAACCGGGGAGCTGTTTTTT
.	TRBV27	TRBJ2-4	.	CASSLGGLAKNIQYF	TGTGCCAGCAGTTTAGGGGGATTGGCCAAAAACATTCAGTACTTC
.	TRBV14	TRBJ1-5	few	CASGRVGGGNNQPQHF	TGTGCCAGCGGAAGAGTAGGAGGGGGTAACAATCAGCCCCAGCATTTT
TRBD1	TRBV4-1	TRBJ1-2	.	CASSQAPGGDYGYTF	TGCGCCAGCAGCCAAGCACCAGGGGGGGACTATGGCTACACCTTC
TRBD1	TRBV27	TRBJ2-7	.	CASSSGTGVREQYF	TGTGCCAGCAGTTCCGGGACAGGGGTTCGAGAGCAGTACTTC
.	TRBV7-8	TRBJ2-6	.	CASSPQGRGSGANVLTF	TGTGCCAGCAGCCCACAGGGTCGGGGTTCTGGGGCCAACGTCCTGACTTTC
.	TRBV5-1	TRBJ2-3	.	CASSSYGQGGTDTQYF	TGCGCCAGCAGCTCCTATGGGCAGGGAGGCACAGATACGCAGTATTTT
.	TRBV6-5	TRBJ2-5	.	CASRGTGVSETQYF	TGTGCCAGCAGGGGGACGGGAGTGTCTGAGACCCAGTACTTC
.	TRBV6-1	TRBJ2-7	.	CASRVGSVSSYEQYF	TGTGCCAGCAGAGTAGGGAGTGTAAGCTCCTACGAGCAGTACTTC
.	TRBV7-2	TRBJ2-1	.	CASSPPNNNEQFF	TGTGCCAGCAGCCCACCTAACAACAATGAGCAGTTCTTC